The clone carrying this T cell receptor (beta chain) was detected only a few times. Trimming took off 2 bases at V and 2 bases at J, with 10 bases between the two ends. CDR1 is MNHNS and CDR2 is SASEGT in the germline V gene. CDR3 length: 15 amino acids. The data were taken from a study of OX40 agonist ivuxolimab in advanced cancers. Turning to the study itself: It was ivuxolimab, an agonistic anti-OX40 (CD134) antibody, that patients were treated with. A diagnosis of hepatocellular carcinoma, melanoma, renal cell or head and neck cancer was present in dose-escalation patients.

Here immunoSEQ multiplex PCR was the method, and the copy in TCRdb shows in-frame clones only, minus some. The sample gives 45,000 or so clones, roughly 84% of which show up once; around 2.6% is in the top ten. Researchers took blood at baseline, on cycle 4 day 1, and on cycle 7 day 1. The TCR originated in an adult with an advanced solid tumor such as melanoma, head and neck, liver or kidney cancer. This chain links TRBV6-1 with TRBJ1-3, with no clear D. The sample was CD4+ or CD8+ T cells sorted from blood, taken in a trial of the OX40 agonist ivuxolimab. CDR3 amino acids: CASSELREAGNTIYF. CDR3 sequence (DNA): TGTGCCAGCAGTGAACTCCGGGAGGCTGGAAACACCATATATTTT.